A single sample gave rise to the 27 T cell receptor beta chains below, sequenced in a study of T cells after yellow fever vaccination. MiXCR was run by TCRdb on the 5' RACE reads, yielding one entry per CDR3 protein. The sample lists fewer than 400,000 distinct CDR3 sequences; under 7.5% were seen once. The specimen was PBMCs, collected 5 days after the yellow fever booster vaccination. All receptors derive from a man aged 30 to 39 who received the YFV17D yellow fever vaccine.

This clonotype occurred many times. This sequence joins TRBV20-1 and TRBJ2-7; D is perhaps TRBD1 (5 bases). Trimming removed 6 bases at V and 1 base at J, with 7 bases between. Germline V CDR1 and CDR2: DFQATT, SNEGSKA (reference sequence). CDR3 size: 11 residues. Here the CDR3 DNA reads TGCAGTGCGGACACATCCTACGAGCAGTACTTC. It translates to CSADTSYEQYF.

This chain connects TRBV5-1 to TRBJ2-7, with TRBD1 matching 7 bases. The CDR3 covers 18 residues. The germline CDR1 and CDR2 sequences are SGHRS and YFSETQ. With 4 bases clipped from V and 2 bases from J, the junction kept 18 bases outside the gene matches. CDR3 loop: CASSPIPHNRGTTYEQYF. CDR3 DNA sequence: TGCGCCAGCAGCCCGATCCCACATAACAGGGGCACAACCTACGAGCAGTACTTC.

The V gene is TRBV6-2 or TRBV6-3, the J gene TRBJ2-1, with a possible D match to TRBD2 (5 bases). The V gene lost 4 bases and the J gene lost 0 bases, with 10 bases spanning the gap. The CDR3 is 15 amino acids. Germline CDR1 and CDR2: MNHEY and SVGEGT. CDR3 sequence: CASSSGISSYNEQFF. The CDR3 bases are TGTGCCAGCAGTTCCGGGATTAGCTCCTACAATGAGCAGTTCTTC.

CDR3 loop: CASSLSLAGGYGYTF. The CDR3 DNA reads TGTGCCAGCAGTTTATCTTTAGCAGGGGGCTATGGCTACACCTTC. This chain joins TRBV27 and TRBJ1-2; 7 bases are a match to TRBD1. The V and J ends lost 0 bases and 4 bases, in that order; junction bases with no gene match: 5. This CDR3 is 15 amino acids long. Looked up from germline, CDR1 is MNHEY and CDR2 is SMNVEV (reference sequence).

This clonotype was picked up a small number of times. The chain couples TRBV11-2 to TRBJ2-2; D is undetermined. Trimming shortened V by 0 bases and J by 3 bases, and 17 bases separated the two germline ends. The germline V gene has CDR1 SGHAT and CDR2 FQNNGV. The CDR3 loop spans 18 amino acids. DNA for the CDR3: TGTGCCAGCAGCTTAGATCGGCCGCCCGGCTTTCACACCGGGGAGCTGTTTTTT. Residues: CASSLDRPPGFHTGELFF.

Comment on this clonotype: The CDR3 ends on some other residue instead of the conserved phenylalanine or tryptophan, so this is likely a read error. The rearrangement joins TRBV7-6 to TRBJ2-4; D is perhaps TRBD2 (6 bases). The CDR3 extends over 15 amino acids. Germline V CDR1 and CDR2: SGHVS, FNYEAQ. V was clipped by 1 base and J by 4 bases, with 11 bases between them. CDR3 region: CASSLVGSGKNIQYY. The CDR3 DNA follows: TGTGCCAGCAGCTTAGTAGGTAGCGGAAAAAACATTCAGTACTAC.

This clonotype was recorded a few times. Here the CDR3 reads CASSLSTVTNQETQYF. CDR3 in DNA: TGCGCCAGCAGCTTGTCAACAGTTACCAACCAAGAGACCCAGTACTTC. The V gene is TRBV5-1, the J gene TRBJ2-5; D is unresolved. The V and J ends lost 1 base and 0 bases respectively, with 13 bases between them. The CDR3 runs 16 residues. Looked up from germline, CDR1 is SGHRS and CDR2 is YFSETQ.

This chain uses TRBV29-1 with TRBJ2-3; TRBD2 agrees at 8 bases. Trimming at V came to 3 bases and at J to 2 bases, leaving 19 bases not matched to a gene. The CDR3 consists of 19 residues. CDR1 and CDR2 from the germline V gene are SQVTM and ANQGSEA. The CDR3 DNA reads TGCAGCGTTGAGGGGGTCGCTAGCGGGTCAATGTTATTCACAGATACGCAGTATTTT. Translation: CSVEGVASGSMLFTDTQYF.

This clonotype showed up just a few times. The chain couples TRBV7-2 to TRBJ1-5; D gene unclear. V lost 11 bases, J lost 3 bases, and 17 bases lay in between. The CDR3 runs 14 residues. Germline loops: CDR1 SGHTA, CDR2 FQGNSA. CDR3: CASKSTGDNQPQHF. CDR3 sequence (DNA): TGTGCCTCCAAGTCTACTGGGGACAATCAGCCCCAGCATTTT. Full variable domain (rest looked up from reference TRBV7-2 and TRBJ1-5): GAGVSQSPSNKVTEKGKDVELRCDPISGHTALYWYRQSLGQGLEFLIYFQGNSAPDKSGLPSDRFSAERTGGSVSTLTIQRTQQEDSAVYLCASKSTGDNQPQHFGDGTRLSIL.

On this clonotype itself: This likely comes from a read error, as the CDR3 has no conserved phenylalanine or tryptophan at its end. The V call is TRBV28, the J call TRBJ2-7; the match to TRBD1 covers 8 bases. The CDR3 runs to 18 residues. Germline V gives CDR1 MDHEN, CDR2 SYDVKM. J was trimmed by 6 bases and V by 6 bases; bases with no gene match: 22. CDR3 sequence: CASSRVWGQEPRMGEQYL. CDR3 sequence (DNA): TGTGCCAGCAGCCGGGTGTGGGGACAGGAGCCCCGAATGGGCGAGCAGTACCTC.

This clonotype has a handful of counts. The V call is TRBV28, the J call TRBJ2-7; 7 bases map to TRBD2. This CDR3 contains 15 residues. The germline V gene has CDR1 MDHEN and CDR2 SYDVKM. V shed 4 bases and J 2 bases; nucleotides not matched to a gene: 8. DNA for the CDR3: TGTGCCAGCAGTTATAGGGGCGGGAGTCCCTACGAGCAGTACTTC. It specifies CASSYRGGSPYEQYF.

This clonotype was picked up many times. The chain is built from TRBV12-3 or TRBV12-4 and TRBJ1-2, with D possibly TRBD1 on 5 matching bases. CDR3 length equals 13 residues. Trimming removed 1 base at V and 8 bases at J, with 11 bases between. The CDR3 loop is CASSLGQGGGYTF. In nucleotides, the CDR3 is TGTGCCAGCAGTTTAGGGCAGGGAGGCGGCTACACCTTC.

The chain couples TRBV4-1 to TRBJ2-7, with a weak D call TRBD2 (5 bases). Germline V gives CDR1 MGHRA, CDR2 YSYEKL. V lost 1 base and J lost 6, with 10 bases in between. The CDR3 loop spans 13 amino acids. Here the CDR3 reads CASSQVEGTEQYF. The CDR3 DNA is TGCGCCAGCAGCCAAGTAGAGGGCACCGAGCAGTACTTC.

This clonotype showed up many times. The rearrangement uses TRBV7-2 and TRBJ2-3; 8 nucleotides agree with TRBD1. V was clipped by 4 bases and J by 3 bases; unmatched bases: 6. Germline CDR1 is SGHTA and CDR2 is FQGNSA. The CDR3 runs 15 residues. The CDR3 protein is CASSSRGPRTDTQYF. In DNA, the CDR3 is TGTGCCAGCAGCTCCAGGGGGCCGCGGACAGATACGCAGTATTTT.

CDR3 loop: CAWSVQPGSSYEQYF. DNA of the CDR3: TGTGCCTGGAGTGTACAGCCAGGGAGCTCCTACGAGCAGTACTTC. The gene calls are TRBV30 and TRBJ2-7, with D perhaps TRBD1 or TRBD2 (5 bases each). The ends were cut back, 0 bases at V and 0 bases at J, with 12 bases in the middle. The germline CDR1 and CDR2 sequences are GTSNPN and SVGIG (reference sequence). There are 15 residues in the CDR3.

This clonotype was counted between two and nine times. The CDR3 region is CASSSSGYTDTQYF. The CDR3 DNA sequence: TGTGCCAGCAGCTCTAGCGGTTACACAGATACGCAGTATTTT. V is TRBV7-6 and J is TRBJ2-3; 7 nucleotides match TRBD2. The CDR3 is made up of 14 amino acids. V lost 4 bases to trimming and J lost 2 bases; unmatched junction nucleotides: 3. Germline CDR1 is SGHVS and CDR2 is FNYEAQ.

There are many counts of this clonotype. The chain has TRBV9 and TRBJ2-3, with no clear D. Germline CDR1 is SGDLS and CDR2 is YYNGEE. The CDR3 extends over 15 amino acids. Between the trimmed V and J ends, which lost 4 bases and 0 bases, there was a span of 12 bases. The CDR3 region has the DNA TGTGCCAGCAGCCCCCGGATGGGTAGCACAGATACGCAGTATTTT. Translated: CASSPRMGSTDTQYF.

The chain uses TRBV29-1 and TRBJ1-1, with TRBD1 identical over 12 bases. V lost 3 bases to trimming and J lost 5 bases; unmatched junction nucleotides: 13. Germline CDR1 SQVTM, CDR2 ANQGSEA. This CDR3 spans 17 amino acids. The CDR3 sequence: CSVEAGTGGKVRTEAFF. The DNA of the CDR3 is TGCAGCGTTGAGGCCGGGACAGGGGGCAAAGTAAGAACTGAAGCTTTCTTT.

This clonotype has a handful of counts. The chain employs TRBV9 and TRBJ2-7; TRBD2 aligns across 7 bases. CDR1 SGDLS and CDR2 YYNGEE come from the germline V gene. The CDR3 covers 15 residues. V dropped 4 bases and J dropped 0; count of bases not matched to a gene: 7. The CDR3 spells CASSSASGFSYEQYF. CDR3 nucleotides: TGTGCCAGCAGCTCCGCTAGCGGATTCTCCTACGAGCAGTACTTC.

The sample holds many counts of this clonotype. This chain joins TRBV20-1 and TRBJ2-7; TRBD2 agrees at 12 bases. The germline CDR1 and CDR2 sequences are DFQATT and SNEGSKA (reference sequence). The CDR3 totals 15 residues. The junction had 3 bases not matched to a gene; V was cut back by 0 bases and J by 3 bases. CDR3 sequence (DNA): TGCAGTGCTAGAGATCAGACTAGCGGGAGCTACGAGCAGTACTTC. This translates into CSARDQTSGSYEQYF.

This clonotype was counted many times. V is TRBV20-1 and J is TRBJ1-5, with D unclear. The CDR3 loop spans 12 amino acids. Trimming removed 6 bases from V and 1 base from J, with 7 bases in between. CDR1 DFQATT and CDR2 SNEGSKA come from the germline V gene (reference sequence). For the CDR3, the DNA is TGCAGTGCGGGCCAGAGCAATCAGCCCCAGCATTTT. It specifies CSAGQSNQPQHF.

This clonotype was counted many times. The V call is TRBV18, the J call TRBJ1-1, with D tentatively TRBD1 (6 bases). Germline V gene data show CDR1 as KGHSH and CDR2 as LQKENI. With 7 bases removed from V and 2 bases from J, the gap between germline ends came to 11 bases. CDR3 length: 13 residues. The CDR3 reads CASFQGRNTEAFF. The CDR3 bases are TGTGCCAGCTTCCAGGGGCGTAACACTGAAGCTTTCTTT.

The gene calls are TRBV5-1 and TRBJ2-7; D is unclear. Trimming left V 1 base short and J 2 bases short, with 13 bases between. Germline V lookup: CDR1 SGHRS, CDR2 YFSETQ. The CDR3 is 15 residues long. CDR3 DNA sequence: TGCGCCAGCAGCTTGTCGGTCAGTAGAGCCTACGAGCAGTACTTC. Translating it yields CASSLSVSRAYEQYF.

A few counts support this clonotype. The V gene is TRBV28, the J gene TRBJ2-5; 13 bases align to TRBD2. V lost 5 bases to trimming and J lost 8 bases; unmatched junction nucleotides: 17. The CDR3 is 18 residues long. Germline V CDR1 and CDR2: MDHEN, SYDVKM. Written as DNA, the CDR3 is TGTGCCAGCAGTCCTCTTAAGACTAGCGGGAGGTACAAGAGAACCCAGTACTTC. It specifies CASSPLKTSGRYKRTQYF.

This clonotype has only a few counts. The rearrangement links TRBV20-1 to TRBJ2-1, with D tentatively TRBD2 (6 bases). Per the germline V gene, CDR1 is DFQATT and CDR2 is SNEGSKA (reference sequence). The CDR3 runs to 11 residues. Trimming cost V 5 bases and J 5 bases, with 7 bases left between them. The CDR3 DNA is TGCAGTGCTGTAGCGGACAATGAGCAGTTCTTC. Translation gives CSAVADNEQFF.

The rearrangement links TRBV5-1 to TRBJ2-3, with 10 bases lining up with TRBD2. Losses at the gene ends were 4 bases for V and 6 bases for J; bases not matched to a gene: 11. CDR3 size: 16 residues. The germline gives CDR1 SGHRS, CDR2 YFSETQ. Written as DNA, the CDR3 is TGCGCCAGCAGCCCCCTAGCGGGAGTGTTAGCGGATACGCAGTATTTT. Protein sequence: CASSPLAGVLADTQYF.

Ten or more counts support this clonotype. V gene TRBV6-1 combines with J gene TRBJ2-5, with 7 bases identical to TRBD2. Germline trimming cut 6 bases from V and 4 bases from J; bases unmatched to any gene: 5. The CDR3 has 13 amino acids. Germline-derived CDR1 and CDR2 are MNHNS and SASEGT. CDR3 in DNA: TGTGCCAGCAGCCGGACTAGGGGAGAGACCCAGTACTTC. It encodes CASSRTRGETQYF.